This TCR beta chain was recovered during a study of neoadjuvant anti-PD-1 for oral cavity cancer. The germline CDR1 and CDR2 sequences are MDHEN and SYDVKM. The CDR3 consists of 13 residues. Trimming stripped 5 bases from V and 4 bases from J, with 11 bases between. The sample's time point: after neoadjuvant nivolumab, at surgical resection. Only in-frame clones appear in the TCRdb table, and some are missing; sequencing was by immunoSEQ multiplex PCR. The sample has around 70,000 clones, approximately 85% seen once. This clonotype was obtained from a person aged 40 to 85 with oral cavity squamous cell carcinoma. The genes are TRBV28 and TRBJ1-1, with no clear D. The input for sequencing was PBMCs, taken after nivolumab (anti-PD-1) treatment. The DNA of the CDR3 is TGTGCCAGCAGTCCTTCGGAAAGCACTGAAGCTTTCTTT. Amino acid sequence: CASSPSESTEAFF.